Each of the 13 T cell receptor beta chains below was sequenced from the same sample in a study of T cell changes during pregnancy in multiple sclerosis. The data were produced by immunoSEQ multiplex PCR, yet TCRdb's version contains in-frame clones alone and is incomplete. The repertoire includes about 100,000 clones, 90% to 95% of them detected once, and around 3.2% sits in the top ten. Sequenced material: peripheral blood, taken after pregnancy. These receptors were obtained from a female donor with multiple sclerosis, enrolled in a pregnancy study.

The V gene is TRBV4-1, the J gene TRBJ2-7; D possibly corresponds to TRBD1 (6 bases). This CDR3 is 14 amino acids long. CDR1 and CDR2 (germline): MGHRA, YSYEKL. Between the trimmed V and J ends, which lost 6 bases and 1 base, there was a span of 13 bases. CDR3 sequence (DNA): TGCGCCAGCAGTCAGGGGTCCTATTCCTACGAGCAGTACTTC. Translation: CASSQGSYSYEQYF.

This clone is medium-sized in the sample. The chain employs TRBV5-1 and TRBJ2-7; the match to TRBD2 covers 11 bases. Germline V gene data show CDR1 as SGHRS and CDR2 as YFSETQ. The CDR3 totals 18 residues. V shed 0 bases and J 0 bases; nucleotides not matched to a gene: 8. The CDR3 is CASSLGASGGLTSYEQYF. DNA of the CDR3: TGCGCCAGCAGCTTGGGGGCTAGCGGGGGGTTAACCTCCTACGAGCAGTACTTC.

The chain employs TRBV18 and TRBJ1-1; perhaps TRBD1 as D (5 bases). V was cut by 4 bases and J by 2 bases, with 14 bases left in between. CDR1 is KGHSH, CDR2 LQKENI, per germline. The CDR3 consists of 15 residues. In DNA form, the CDR3 reads TGTGCCAGCTCACGGAATTCGGGGGGAAACACTGAAGCTTTCTTT. Its protein is CASSRNSGGNTEAFF.

The chain carries TRBV13 and TRBJ2-7; 7 bases line up with TRBD1. Losses at the gene ends were 5 bases for V and 4 bases for J; bases not matched to a gene: 11. CDR1 and CDR2 from the germline V gene are PRHDT and FYEKMQ (reference sequence). The CDR3 extends over 15 amino acids. CDR3 coding DNA: TGTGCCAGCAGCCCTCCCGGGACAGAGGTTTACGAGCAGTACTTC. Translation: CASSPPGTEVYEQYF.

The J gene is TRBJ1-6, the V gene TRBV5-4, with D hard to call. From germline, CDR1 is SGHNT and CDR2 YYREEE (reference sequence). The CDR3 is 12 residues long. V lost 3 bases to trimming and J lost 10 bases, with 8 bases between them. The CDR3 spells CASSSELSPLHF. DNA for the CDR3: TGTGCCAGCAGCTCGGAACTATCACCCCTCCACTTT.

This clone was found once. The chain has TRBV5-4 and TRBJ2-5; D gene ambiguous. The V end was cut by 3 bases, the J end by 1 base, with 7 bases between. Per the germline V gene, CDR1 is SGHNT and CDR2 is YYREEE (reference sequence). The CDR3 is 13 residues long. The DNA of the CDR3 is TGTGCCAGCAGCTCATACGGCCAAGAGACCCAGTACTTC. It yields the protein CASSSYGQETQYF.

This clone is a singleton in its sample. The gene calls are TRBV19 and TRBJ2-3; 8 nucleotides agree with TRBD2. The CDR3 runs 15 residues. Germline CDR1 reads LNHDA; CDR2 reads SQIVND (reference sequence). Losses at the gene ends were 3 bases for V and 2 bases for J; bases not matched to a gene: 4. The CDR3 reads CASSMSAGVTDTQYF. CDR3 nucleotides: TGTGCCAGTAGTATGTCAGCGGGGGTCACAGATACGCAGTATTTT.

The V call is TRBV6-5, the J call TRBJ2-7; a weak D match, TRBD2 (6 bases). Trimming took off 4 bases at V and 3 bases at J, with 19 bases between the two ends. In germline, CDR1 is MNHEY, CDR2 SVGAGI. This CDR3 spans 16 amino acids. Written as DNA, the CDR3 is TGTGCCAGCAGTTCCCCGAGCGGGTCTTCCTTCTACGAGCAGTACTTC. Its translation is CASSSPSGSSFYEQYF.

The chain joins TRBV2 to TRBJ2-1; TRBD1 is a possible D gene (5 bases). The germline gives CDR1 SNHLY, CDR2 FYNNEI. V lost 6 bases, J lost 10 bases, and 16 bases lay in between. The CDR3 has 13 amino acids. CDR3 bases: TGTGCCAGCAGGGTCGACAGAACTGGAGAGCAGTTCTTC. This encodes CASRVDRTGEQFF.

The genes are TRBV5-1 and TRBJ1-1; 9 nucleotides align to TRBD1. The CDR3 has 14 amino acids. J lost 6 bases, V lost 4 bases, and 7 bases had no gene match. From germline, CDR1 is SGHRS and CDR2 YFSETQ. CDR3: CASSEGQGLAEAFF. CDR3 bases: TGCGCCAGCAGCGAAGGACAGGGGCTGGCTGAAGCTTTCTTT.

The chain employs TRBV6-1 and TRBJ2-2, with D unresolved. The V end lost 5 bases, the J end lost 10 bases, and 14 bases lay between the germline ends. The germline CDR1 and CDR2 sequences are MNHNS and SASEGT. This CDR3 comprises 13 residues. This CDR3 reads CASSLQTPAELFF. The CDR3 DNA is TGTGCCAGCAGTCTACAGACACCGGCGGAGCTGTTTTTT.

The chain uses TRBV14 and TRBJ1-2, with D hard to call. Trimming removed 4 bases from V and 4 bases from J, with 13 bases in between. Per germline, CDR1 SGHDN and CDR2 FVKESK. The CDR3 is made up of 14 amino acids. CDR3 amino acids: CASSREGTFYGYTF. As DNA, the CDR3 is TGTGCCAGCAGCCGGGAGGGTACCTTCTATGGCTACACCTTC. Supplemented by reference TRBV14 and TRBJ1-2, the full variable domain reads EAGVTQFPSHSVIEKGQTVTLRCDPISGHDNLYWYRRVMGKEIKFLLHFVKESKQDESGMPNNRFLAERTGGTYSTLKVQPAELEDSGVYFCASSREGTFYGYTFGSGTRLTVV.

The chain joins TRBV27 to TRBJ1-6; D uncertain. The CDR3 is made up of 13 amino acids. V was trimmed by 2 bases and J by 9 bases, leaving 8 bases between them. From germline, CDR1 is MNHEY and CDR2 SMNVEV (reference sequence). CDR3 in DNA: TGTGCCAGCAGTTTAACCAGTTTTTCACCCCTCCACTTT. This encodes CASSLTSFSPLHF.